This is a list of T cell receptor beta chains from one sample in a study of CD8 T cells in ankylosing spondylitis. TCRdb re-derived calls from the 5' RACE reads in MiXCR, one entry per CDR3 protein. The profile shows around 450,000 distinct CDR3 sequences, 26% of them singletons. The sample comprised blood, either unsorted or a sorted T cell fraction (not recorded which). These receptors originate from a male donor with ankylosing spondylitis. CDR3s leave out the opening cysteine and the closing phenylalanine or tryptophan. The order of the fields is V gene, D gene, clone size, CDR3 protein. A D gene is named only where the DNA matches it firmly. Not every row has a clone size; where given, it reads once, few, many or a size class.

v_call: TRBV11-2
d_call: TRBD2
clone_size: .
cdr3_aa: ASSPRTVLAGGPRYNEQF

v_call: TRBV7-9
d_call: .
clone_size: many
cdr3_aa: ASRTGTANTGELF

v_call: TRBV7-2
d_call: TRBD1
clone_size: .
cdr3_aa: ASSPGGALRGTEAF

v_call: TRBV11-3
d_call: .
clone_size: .
cdr3_aa: ASSLGQERTDTQY

v_call: TRBV19
d_call: .
clone_size: .
cdr3_aa: ATQYRDGYT

v_call: TRBV10-2
d_call: TRBD2
clone_size: .
cdr3_aa: AIGRGTSEFNEQF

v_call: TRBV12-3/TRBV12-4
d_call: .
clone_size: .
cdr3_aa: ASIGNSYNEQF

v_call: TRBV5-1
d_call: TRBD1
clone_size: few
cdr3_aa: ASSWDRGLTEAF

v_call: TRBV20-1
d_call: .
clone_size: few
cdr3_aa: SASFGNSPLH

v_call: TRBV12-3/TRBV12-4
d_call: .
clone_size: .
cdr3_aa: ASSLRRGIGHRYSNQPQH

v_call: TRBV20-1
d_call: TRBD2
clone_size: .
cdr3_aa: SARLLAGGPNEQF

v_call: TRBV29-1
d_call: TRBD1
clone_size: few
cdr3_aa: SVQGALLMTEAF

v_call: TRBV5-1
d_call: .
clone_size: many
cdr3_aa: ASGEVRGRGTDTQY

v_call: TRBV9
d_call: .
clone_size: .
cdr3_aa: ASSVAAFKDEQF

v_call: TRBV7-2
d_call: .
clone_size: .
cdr3_aa: ASSLPRIDTIY

v_call: TRBV2
d_call: .
clone_size: few
cdr3_aa: ASSERVPGPSDTQY

v_call: TRBV12-3/TRBV12-4
d_call: TRBD2
clone_size: few
cdr3_aa: ASTFLAGHYNEQF

v_call: TRBV25-1
d_call: .
clone_size: .
cdr3_aa: ASSEPGFHNSPLH

v_call: TRBV20-1
d_call: .
clone_size: few
cdr3_aa: SAPPGHRNTEAF

v_call: TRBV10-3
d_call: .
clone_size: .
cdr3_aa: AISGTFEDEQY

v_call: TRBV6-2/TRBV6-3
d_call: .
clone_size: .
cdr3_aa: ASRIEGLKNTGELF

v_call: TRBV20-1
d_call: TRBD2
clone_size: .
cdr3_aa: SAPTSVAFRPSNEQF

v_call: TRBV25-1
d_call: .
clone_size: .
cdr3_aa: ATGLTDTQY

v_call: TRBV7-8
d_call: .
clone_size: .
cdr3_aa: ASSLESRGSSYNEQF

v_call: TRBV20-1
d_call: .
clone_size: .
cdr3_aa: SARDWLNLYGYT

v_call: TRBV4-1
d_call: .
clone_size: .
cdr3_aa: ASSQQDRPGSYGYT

v_call: TRBV28
d_call: TRBD2
clone_size: .
cdr3_aa: ASRPTSGMAGEQF

v_call: TRBV6-5
d_call: .
clone_size: .
cdr3_aa: ASRGGAKESF

v_call: TRBV11-2
d_call: TRBD2
clone_size: few
cdr3_aa: ASSYLAGWRSTDTQY

v_call: TRBV24-1
d_call: .
clone_size: few
cdr3_aa: ATSDRWGEKLF

v_call: TRBV6-5
d_call: .
clone_size: few
cdr3_aa: ASSYSGGGGETQY

v_call: TRBV20-1
d_call: TRBD2
clone_size: .
cdr3_aa: SARSSGMNTGELF

v_call: TRBV30
d_call: TRBD1
clone_size: .
cdr3_aa: AWSVGMGQGSPLH

v_call: TRBV29-1
d_call: .
clone_size: .
cdr3_aa: SAQGLGQETQY

v_call: TRBV5-1
d_call: .
clone_size: .
cdr3_aa: ASSLATSGANVLT

v_call: TRBV7-9
d_call: .
clone_size: .
cdr3_aa: ASSWETVYGYT

v_call: TRBV6-1
d_call: .
clone_size: .
cdr3_aa: ASRRDAGGYT

v_call: TRBV7-2
d_call: .
clone_size: many
cdr3_aa: ASSLNQGGETQY

v_call: TRBV7-8
d_call: .
clone_size: .
cdr3_aa: ASSLGHGIPGTGELF

v_call: TRBV29-1
d_call: .
clone_size: .
cdr3_aa: SVGPGHTVAF

v_call: TRBV7-9
d_call: .
clone_size: few
cdr3_aa: ASSSLGTSGPLF

v_call: TRBV18
d_call: TRBD1
clone_size: .
cdr3_aa: ASSPRQGVNTEAF

v_call: TRBV21-1
d_call: .
clone_size: .
cdr3_aa: ASSPPRAASYNEQF

v_call: TRBV7-8
d_call: .
clone_size: .
cdr3_aa: ASSLARTTSNQTQH

v_call: TRBV5-6
d_call: .
clone_size: few
cdr3_aa: ASSLGGGMNTEAF